A selection of T cell receptor beta chains follows, all from one sample in a study of T-cell reconstitution after alpha-beta-depleted transplantation in children. TCRdb redid the calling of the PCR reads with MiXCR, one entry per CDR3 protein. The sample contains about 980,000 distinct CDR3 sequences, about 29% of which appear only once. The material was PBMCs, mostly from graft donor cells, obtained 360 days after TCRalphabeta/CD19-depleted stem cell transplant. These TCRs come from a boy under two years old who had a stem cell transplant for SCID, so the T cells may come from the graft donor. Both conserved end residues are part of each CDR3.

J	V	length	CDR3
TRBJ2-5	TRBV7-2	16	CASSSRGSPVGETQYF
TRBJ2-1	TRBV18	15	CASSPSGDTYNEQFF
TRBJ1-4	TRBV6-6	12	CASNKRGEKLFF
TRBJ2-1	TRBV5-1	16	CASSLESLAGVNEQFF
TRBJ2-7	TRBV7-8	15	CASRQGGQGPYEQYF
TRBJ1-1	TRBV20-1	14	CSARGLREITEAFF
TRBJ2-3	TRBV15	15	CATSRQGMGTDTQYF
TRBJ2-2	TRBV7-2	14	CASSLGLYTGELFF
TRBJ2-7	TRBV27	15	CASSLAYRGGNEQYF
TRBJ2-1	TRBV20-1	14	CSGGTSGVYNEQFF
TRBJ2-2	TRBV5-1	15	CASSRGLPNTGELFF
TRBJ2-1	TRBV20-1	12	CSAKKRVNEQFF
TRBJ1-2	TRBV12-3/TRBV12-4	14	CASSRGQGGYGYTF
TRBJ2-7	TRBV20-1	15	CSALQGTGNGGEQYF
TRBJ2-1	TRBV20-1	12	CSGSLFHNEQFF
TRBJ2-2	TRBV28	15	CASSLATANTGELFF
TRBJ1-1	TRBV4-2	14	CASSQEGLDTEAFF
TRBJ2-5	TRBV7-8	15	CASSSALRERETQYF
TRBJ2-3	TRBV5-1	16	CASSLVAGTNTDTQYF
TRBJ2-7	TRBV7-9	16	CASSPNIRNPRYEQYF
TRBJ2-1	TRBV12-3/TRBV12-4	16	CASSLGLAGGWDEQFF
TRBJ1-2	TRBV7-2	16	CASSLSLGQGESGYTF
TRBJ1-2	TRBV5-6	14	CASSFGPGPDGYTF
TRBJ2-2	TRBV28	16	CASSSLGLANTGELFF
TRBJ2-6	TRBV24-1	16	CATSDLDSSGANVLTF
TRBJ2-3	TRBV5-1	14	CASTRTGVTDTQYF
TRBJ1-2	TRBV20-1	12	CSALGQGSGYTF
TRBJ2-5	TRBV12-3/TRBV12-4	17	CASSLGGLAGSQETQYF
TRBJ2-7	TRBV4-1	15	CASSQDGLQIYEQYF
TRBJ2-3	TRBV4-3	13	CASSQGTTDTQYF
TRBJ2-1	TRBV20-1	13	CSASHSFHNEQFF
TRBJ2-2	TRBV20-1	13	CSARTTNTGELFF
TRBJ1-4	TRBV11-1	18	CASSFLRPLDWGGEKLFF
TRBJ2-5	TRBV20-1	14	CSARDGTDQETQYF
TRBJ1-5	TRBV12-3/TRBV12-4	13	CASQGAGNQPQHF
TRBJ1-3	TRBV28	14	CASSLEYSGNTIYF
TRBJ2-7	TRBV4-1	18	CASSQGWGQGIGSYEQYF
TRBJ2-6	TRBV15	20	CATSRERGSNRISGANVLTF
TRBJ1-1	TRBV6-5	14	CASRLTFVTAEGFF
TRBJ2-2	TRBV30	14	CAWIGLPNTGELFF